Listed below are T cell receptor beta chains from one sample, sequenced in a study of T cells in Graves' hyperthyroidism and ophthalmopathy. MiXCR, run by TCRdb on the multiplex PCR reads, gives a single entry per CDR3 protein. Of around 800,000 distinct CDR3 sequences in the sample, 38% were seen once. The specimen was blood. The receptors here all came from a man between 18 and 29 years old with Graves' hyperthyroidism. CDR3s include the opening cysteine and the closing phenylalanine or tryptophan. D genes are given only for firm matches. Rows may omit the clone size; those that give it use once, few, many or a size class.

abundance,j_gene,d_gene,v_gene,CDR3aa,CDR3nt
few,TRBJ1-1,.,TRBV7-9,CASSFPGLRAFF,TGTGCCAGCAGCTTCCCGGGCTTGCGGGCTTTCTTT
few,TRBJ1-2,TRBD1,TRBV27,CASSLDRALYGYTF,TGTGCCAGCAGTTTAGACAGGGCCCTCTATGGCTACACCTTC
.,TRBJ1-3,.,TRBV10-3,CAIREDSSGNTIYF,TGTGCCATCAGAGAAGACAGCTCTGGAAACACCATATATTTT
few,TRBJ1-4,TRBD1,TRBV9,CASSTRTGDEKLFF,TGTGCCAGCAGCACCCGGACAGGGGACGAAAAACTGTTTTTT
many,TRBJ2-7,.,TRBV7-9,CASSLVGDEQYF,TGTGCCAGCAGCTTAGTCGGGGACGAGCAGTACTTC
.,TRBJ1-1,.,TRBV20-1,CSARGRGAVRTEAFF,TGCAGTGCTAGAGGGCGGGGGGCAGTGCGGACTGAAGCTTTCTTT
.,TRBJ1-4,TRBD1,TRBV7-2,CASSRQGLNEKLFF,TGTGCCAGCAGCCGACAGGGGCTTAATGAAAAACTGTTTTTT
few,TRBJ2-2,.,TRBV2,CASNESPGPHINTGELFF,TGTGCCAGCAACGAATCACCGGGCCCTCACATTAACACCGGGGAGCTGTTTTTT
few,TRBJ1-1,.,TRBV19,CASSFTRGLTEAFF,TGTGCCAGTAGTTTTACCAGGGGTCTCACTGAAGCTTTCTTT
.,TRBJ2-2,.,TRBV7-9,CASSPRTDYTGELFF,TGTGCCAGCAGCCCACGGACAGATTACACCGGGGAGCTGTTTTTT
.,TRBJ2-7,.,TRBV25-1,CASGSRGGEQYF,TGTGCCAGCGGATCCCGGGGTGGCGAGCAGTACTTC
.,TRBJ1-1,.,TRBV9,CASSVVTASTEAFF,TGTGCCAGCAGCGTGGTGACAGCATCCACTGAAGCTTTCTTT
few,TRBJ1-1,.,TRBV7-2,CASSFPRGGTNTEAFF,TGTGCCAGCAGCTTCCCTCGGGGAGGGACGAACACTGAAGCTTTCTTT
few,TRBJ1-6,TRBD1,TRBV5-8,CASSLPGQHNSPLHF,TGTGCCAGCAGCTTACCGGGACAGCATAATTCACCCCTCCACTTT
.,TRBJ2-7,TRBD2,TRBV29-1,CSAHSGRSTRYEQYF,TGCAGCGCACACAGCGGGAGGTCGACCCGCTACGAGCAGTACTTC
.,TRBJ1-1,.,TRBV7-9,CASSNGPITLNTEAFF,TGTGCCAGCAGTAACGGACCGATTACATTGAACACTGAAGCTTTCTTT
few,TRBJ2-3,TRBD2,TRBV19,CASSLGGATDTQYF,TGTGCCAGTAGTCTCGGGGGGGCCACAGATACGCAGTATTTT
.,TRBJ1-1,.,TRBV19,CASRGRGGLTEAFF,TGTGCCAGTAGGGGACGGGGGGGCCTCACTGAAGCTTTCTTT
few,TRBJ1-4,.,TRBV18,CASSPTEAEKLFF,TGTGCCAGCTCACCGACCGAGGCTGAAAAACTGTTTTTT
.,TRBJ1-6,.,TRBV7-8,CASSPAGGGSPLHF,TGTGCCAGCAGCCCTGCCGGAGGCGGTTCACCCCTCCACTTT
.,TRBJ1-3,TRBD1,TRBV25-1,CASSATGGTAGNTIYF,TGTGCCAGCAGTGCTACAGGGGGTACGGCTGGAAACACCATATATTTT
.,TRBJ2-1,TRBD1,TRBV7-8,CASSWDRANEQFF,TGTGCCAGCAGCTGGGACAGGGCAAATGAGCAGTTCTTC
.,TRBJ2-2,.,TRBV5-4,CASSLEGSITNTGELFF,TGTGCCAGCAGCTTGGAAGGGTCTATCACGAACACCGGGGAGCTGTTTTTT
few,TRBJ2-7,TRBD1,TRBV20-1,CSAQGQVWYEQYF,TGCAGTGCCCAAGGACAGGTTTGGTACGAGCAGTACTTC
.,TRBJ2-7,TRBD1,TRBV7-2,CASSPGQGLDEQYF,TGTGCCAGCAGCCCTGGACAGGGGCTAGACGAGCAGTACTTC
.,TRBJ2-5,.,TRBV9,CASSVADLYGETQYF,TGTGCCAGCAGCGTAGCGGACCTCTATGGGGAGACCCAGTACTTC
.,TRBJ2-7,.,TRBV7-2,CASSSPGIAYEQYF,TGTGCCAGCAGCTCCCCCGGGATCGCCTACGAGCAGTACTTC
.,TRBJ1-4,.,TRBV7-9,CASSLGVRGEKLFF,TGTGCCAGCAGCTTGGGGGTGAGGGGGGAAAAACTGTTTTTT
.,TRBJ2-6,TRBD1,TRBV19,CASSIGQEKRGANVLTF,TGTGCCAGTAGTATCGGACAGGAAAAAAGAGGGGCCAACGTCCTGACTTTC
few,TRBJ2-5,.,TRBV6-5,CASRAAYQETQYF,TGTGCCAGCAGGGCAGCTTACCAAGAGACCCAGTACTTC
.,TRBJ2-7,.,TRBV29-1,CSGGDYEQYF,TGCAGCGGGGGTGACTACGAGCAGTACTTC
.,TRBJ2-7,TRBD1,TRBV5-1,CASSLGQGMDEQYF,TGCGCCAGCAGCTTAGGACAGGGAATGGACGAGCAGTACTTC
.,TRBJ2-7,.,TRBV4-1,CASSRTRGGSSSEQYF,TGCGCCAGCAGCCGAACGAGAGGTGGCTCCTCCAGCGAGCAGTACTTC
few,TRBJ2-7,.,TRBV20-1,CSARSSGPTGYEQYF,TGCAGTGCACGGTCTAGCGGCCCGACAGGTTATGAGCAGTACTTC
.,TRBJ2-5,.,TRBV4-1,CASSQAVQETQYF,TGCGCCAGCAGCCAAGCGGTCCAAGAGACCCAGTACTTC
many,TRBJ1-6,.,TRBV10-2,CASSERGFNSPLHF,TGCGCCAGCAGTGAGAGGGGGTTTAATTCACCCCTCCACTTT
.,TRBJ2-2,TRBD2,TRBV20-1,CSAGGRSTGELFF,TGCAGTGCGGGCGGGAGGTCCACCGGGGAGCTGTTTTTT